The clone carrying this TCR beta chain was detected a few times. Its antigen is as yet unknown. This specimen comes from a study of T cell repertoires in cytomegalovirus infection. Study background: Public TCR beta signature analysis indicated the presence of both CMV infection and matching HLA type.

Germline loops: CDR1 SGDLS, CDR2 YYNGEE. The CDR3 runs 16 residues. With 0 bases clipped from V and 6 bases from J, the junction kept 8 bases outside the gene matches. Study-level points and caveats: HLA-C-restricted TCR beta clonotypes specific for CMV led the ex vivo response. The cumulative frequency of public TCR beta families identified carriers of CMV plus the relevant HLA.

TCRdb reanalysed the reads using MiXCR and keeps one entry per CDR3 protein. This table has 650,000 to 850,000 distinct CDR3 sequences, 25% to 35% appearing once. Specimen: cultured CD8+ T cells from PBMCs, collected from culture after CMV antigen stimulation. This clonotype was sampled from a human donor in good health (CMV status not recorded). Some clones in this sample may be carry-over from other donors' samples. The chain carries TRBV9 and TRBJ1-1; TRBD1 matches 10 bases. For the CDR3, the DNA is TGTGCCAGCAGCGTAGGAGGGGACAGGGGACGTGCTGAAGCTTTCTTT. Protein sequence: CASSVGGDRGRAEAFF. The complete variable domain, with remaining parts taken from reference TRBV9 and TRBJ1-1, reads DSGVTQTPKHLITATGQRVTLRCSPRSGDLSVYWYQQSLDQGLQFLIQYYNGEERAKGNILERFSAQQFPDLHSELNLSSLELGDSALYFCASSVGGDRGRAEAFFGQGTRLTVV.